This T cell receptor beta chain emerged from a study of T cell responses to AZD1222 COVID-19 vaccine listed by TCRdb under 2021. Broadly, across the study: AZD1222 recipients given second doses at about 4 weeks or at about 12 weeks were pooled, since spike-specific TCR depth and breadth were not found to differ between the two schedules. A total of approximately 240 trial participants underwent TCR sequencing, of whom roughly 210 received two doses of AZD1222 and some 26 received two doses of the MenACWY control vaccine. Trial participants were enrolled into age subgroups of 18-55, 56-69 and 70-plus years, which contained 148, 28 and 57 TCR-sequenced participants, respectively.

The intended sense of this specimen's time point label: baseline before first vaccination. Samples from vaccinated people were obtained from the UK trials COV001 and COV002, which included a single-blind randomized controlled phase 2/3 trial of AZD1222 (ChAdOx1 nCoV-19) in healthy adults. For TCRbeta chain sequencing, PBMC samples were collected from trial participants at day 0 and at day 28 after the second dose. What the authors observed across the whole study: Participants were mostly white British, with more females than males. The authors suggested clonal diversity may have been underestimated. The 56-69-year group was small, and its depth increase did not reach significance, likely because of low power. After two AZD1222 doses, both the breadth and the depth of spike-specific TCRs were significantly higher than at day 0 and than in MenACWY recipients. The whole spike protein was spanned by vaccine-associated CD4 TCRs, and dominant responses were seen in regions 160-218 and 743-854. Reportedly, close to half of the unique spike-specific TCRs recognized epitopes lying outside the regions that are mutated in the B.1.351 and B.1.1.7 variants. Conclusions about previously exposed vaccinees were limited because only a handful of AZD1222 recipients were SARS-CoV-2 seropositive at baseline. Because no day 14 peak-response samples were available, repertoires were characterized only after the peak T cell response.

The CDR3 covers 14 residues, taking in both the cysteine and the phenylalanine. This entry keeps only the CDR3 DNA: 42 bases, framed from base 1. Looking up the germline V gene yields CDR1 MGHRA and CDR2 YSYEKL. Trimming takes 0 bases from V and 4 bases from J, and the germline ends sit 9 bases apart. The CDR3 regions of human TCRbeta chains were analyzed by immunosequencing. Concerning the study's data processing: Repertoire TCRs were checked for matches against a reference library of SARS-CoV-2-specific TCRs that had been generated using the MIRA antigen-specificity platform. Breadth was defined as the fraction of unique TCRs that were SARS-CoV-2-associated. Depth was defined as the fraction of total T cells that were SARS-CoV-2-associated. Using the MIRA data, every spike-specific TCR was mapped to the spike region that the TCR reacted to and assigned to either a CD4 or a CD8 class. Log10-transformed breadth and depth values were compared by one-way ANOVA with Sidak's multiple comparisons tests. As stored in TCRdb, this immuneACCESS dataset retains in-frame rearrangements with V and J assigned. A fraction of the clones does not appear; measured against another copy, unresolved V genes explain less than half of the discrepancy, and the remainder lacks a known reason. That table supplies the V and J calls and clone size; D and trimming were determined from the DNA. This sample has tens of thousands of clones in its table, and 86% of those were observed once. Of the sample, 8.5% to 9% falls within the top ten clones.

This clone appeared a single time. Its cognate antigen has yet to be identified. No base quality values were provided; no much bigger clone lies one nucleotide off. This sequence uses TRBV4-1 and TRBJ2-5; no D gene can be assigned with confidence. Sequencing was performed on peripheral blood, taken on day 0 of AZD1222 vaccination. This receptor was obtained from an adult in good health. This receptor carries the CDR3 CASSQDQQRETQYF. The sequence in DNA is TGCGCCAGCAGCCAAGATCAACAGCGAGAGACCCAGTACTTC.